The 12 T cell receptor beta chains below all came from one sample that was sequenced in a study of blood T cell repertoires in COVID-19. Profiled with immunoSEQ multiplex PCR; TCRdb holds only in-frame clones, not every one. The table has approximately 83,000 clones, about 75% seen once. The sample taken for sequencing was peripheral blood. Receptors originate from a woman aged 80 or over with acute or convalescent COVID-19.

The chain uses TRBV18 and TRBJ1-2; 7 nucleotides align to TRBD1. V lost 2 bases, J lost 6 bases, and 6 bases stayed unmatched. The CDR3 has 14 amino acids. Germline V CDR1 and CDR2: KGHSH, LQKENI. This CDR3 is CASSPGQEADGYTF. The CDR3, as DNA: TGTGCCAGCTCACCAGGACAGGAGGCGGATGGCTACACCTTC. The full variable domain, completed using reference TRBV18 and TRBJ1-2, is NAGVMQNPRHLVRRRGQEARLRCSPMKGHSHVYWYRQLPEEGLKFMVYLQKENIIDESGMPKERFSAEFPKEGPSILRIQQVVRGDSAAYFCASSPGQEADGYTFGSGTRLTVV.

The V and J genes are TRBV7-6 and TRBJ2-1; TRBD2 matches 10 bases. Germline CDR1 is SGHVS and CDR2 is FNYEAQ. The CDR3 totals 15 residues. The junction had 6 bases not matched to a gene; V was cut back by 5 bases and J by 5 bases. This CDR3 is CASSRSGTSDNEQFF. DNA of the CDR3: TGTGCCAGCAGCCGGTCCGGGACTAGCGACAATGAGCAGTTCTTC.

This sequence joins TRBV13 and TRBJ2-7, with 7 bases matching TRBD2. V gave up 8 bases and J gave up 7 bases; unmatched junction bases: 17. Looked up from germline, CDR1 is PRHDT and CDR2 is FYEKMQ (reference sequence). The CDR3 loop spans 15 amino acids. CDR3 region: CASWPTGEGLGEQYF. The CDR3 nucleotides read TGTGCCAGCTGGCCAACTGGGGAGGGGTTGGGGGAGCAGTACTTC.

V gene TRBV27 combines with J gene TRBJ1-6; no clear D. From germline, CDR1 is MNHEY and CDR2 SMNVEV (reference sequence). V shed 5 bases and J shed 6 bases, with 14 bases lying between them. This CDR3 has 15 residues. The CDR3 coding sequence is TGTGCCAGCAGTCTCCGTGGGAGGACTAATTCACCCCTCCACTTT. Translating gives CASSLRGRTNSPLHF.

This rearrangement joins TRBV7-2 to TRBJ2-7, with 7 nucleotides matching TRBD2. CDR3 length: 14 amino acids. Unmatched junction bases numbered 5, after V lost 4 bases and J lost 2 bases. CDR1 and CDR2 from the germline V gene are SGHTA and FQGNSA. The CDR3 region has the DNA TGTGCCAGCAGCTCGGACGGGACTACCTACGAGCAGTACTTC. Protein sequence: CASSSDGTTYEQYF.

V and J are TRBV5-5 and TRBJ1-6; 8 nucleotides align to TRBD1. The CDR3 sequence is 16 residues long. Germline CDR1 is SGHKS and CDR2 is YYEKEE (reference sequence). J lost 7 bases, V lost 3 bases, and 9 bases had no gene match. CDR3 in DNA: TGTGCCAGCAGCTCCTTACAGGGGGTCGGCAATTCACCCCTCCACTTT. Amino acid sequence: CASSSLQGVGNSPLHF.

This clone is a singleton in its sample. The chain combines TRBV27 with TRBJ2-2; no clear D gene. The V and J ends lost 1 base and 1 base respectively, with 13 bases between them. The CDR3 spans 17 residues. CDR1 is MNHEY, CDR2 SMNVEV, per germline (reference sequence). The CDR3 nucleotides are TGTGCCAGCAGTTTATATGGCCGACTGGGGAACACCGGGGAGCTGTTTTTT. Protein product: CASSLYGRLGNTGELFF.

The chain recombines TRBV19 with TRBJ2-1; 9 nucleotides align to TRBD2. With V trimmed by 2 bases and J by 4 bases, 3 bases remained unmatched. The germline CDR1 and CDR2 sequences are LNHDA and SQIVND (reference sequence). The CDR3 is 15 amino acids. CDR3 amino acids: CASSITAGGYNEQFF. CDR3 nucleotides: TGTGCCAGTAGTATAACAGCGGGAGGATACAATGAGCAGTTCTTC.

The rearrangement links TRBV11-2 to TRBJ2-3; 14 bases align to TRBD2. The CDR3 runs 16 residues. The ends lost 5 bases at V and 3 bases at J; junction bases unmatched: 4. CDR1 is SGHAT and CDR2 is FQNNGV in the germline V gene. This CDR3 is CASSGLAGGPTDTQYF. The CDR3 DNA is TGTGCCAGCAGCGGACTAGCGGGGGGACCTACAGATACGCAGTATTTT.

The V and J genes are TRBV10-3 and TRBJ1-4; 8 bases match TRBD1. V was clipped by 2 bases and J by 11 bases; unmatched bases: 10. This CDR3 has 15 residues. Germline assignment: CDR1 ENHRY and CDR2 SYGVKD. Here the CDR3 DNA reads TGTGCCATCAGTGAGACCTCAGGGGGCTCGGGGAAACTGTTTTTT. Its protein product is CAISETSGGSGKLFF.

The gene calls are TRBV28 and TRBJ1-4; D uncertain. CDR1 and CDR2 (germline): MDHEN, SYDVKM. Trimming left V 2 bases short and J 5 bases short, with 9 bases between. CDR3 length: 14 amino acids. CDR3 nucleotide sequence: TGTGCCAGCAGTTTAGGGCAGTCGAATGAAAAACTGTTTTTT. Encoded protein: CASSLGQSNEKLFF.

The chain combines TRBV19 with TRBJ2-5, with 9 bases that match TRBD1. The CDR3 is made up of 13 amino acids. The germline CDR1 and CDR2 sequences are LNHDA and SQIVND (reference sequence). V shed 7 bases, J shed 5 bases, and the junction held 5 bases outside the gene matches. CDR3 amino acids: CASTRDRAETQYF. CDR3 DNA: TGTGCCAGTACCCGGGACAGGGCCGAGACCCAGTACTTC.